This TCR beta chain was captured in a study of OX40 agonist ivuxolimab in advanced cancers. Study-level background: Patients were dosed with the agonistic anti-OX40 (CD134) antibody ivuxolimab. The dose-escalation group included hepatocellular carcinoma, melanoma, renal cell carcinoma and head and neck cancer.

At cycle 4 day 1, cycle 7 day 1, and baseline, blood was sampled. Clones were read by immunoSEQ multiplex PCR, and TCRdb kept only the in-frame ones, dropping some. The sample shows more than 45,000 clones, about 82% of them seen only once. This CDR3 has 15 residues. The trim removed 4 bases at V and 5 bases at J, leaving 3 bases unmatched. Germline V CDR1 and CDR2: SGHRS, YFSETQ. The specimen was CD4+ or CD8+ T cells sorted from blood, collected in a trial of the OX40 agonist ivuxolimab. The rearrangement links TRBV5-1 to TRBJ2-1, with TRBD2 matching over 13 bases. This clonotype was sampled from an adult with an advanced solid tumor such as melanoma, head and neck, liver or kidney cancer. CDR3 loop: CASSPLAGGHNEQFF. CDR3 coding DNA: TGCGCCAGCAGCCCACTAGCGGGGGGGCACAATGAGCAGTTCTTC.